This TCR beta chain was recorded in a study of cytomegalovirus exposure and HLA in healthy donors. In the case of this clone: The antigen remains undetermined.

Researchers ran the PCR with 60 Vbeta and 13 Jbeta primers. Clones were sequenced by immunoSEQ multiplex PCR, and TCRdb holds only the in-frame ones, with some missing. Of more than 70,000 clones listed, about 70% are singletons. Germline V gives CDR1 SGHRS, CDR2 YFSETQ. V shed 3 bases, J shed 13 bases, and the junction held 15 bases outside the gene matches. This CDR3 region has 14 residues. Points from the study as a whole: As was reported, the HLA-A and HLA-B alleles of most subjects were accurately predicted from TCR beta sequences. There were reportedly fewer N-insertions in an Asian-associated ancestry cluster than the approximately 670-donor mean, in a later analysis. In a later analysis, around 18,000 TCR beta sequences were associated with HLA alleles at 0.05 false discovery rate.

This TCR was sampled from a woman in her fifties or sixties in good health and CMV-seropositive. The J gene is TRBJ1-2, the V gene TRBV5-1; 7 bases map to TRBD1. The sample comprised PBMCs. CDR3: CASSSTGTAGVFTF. CDR3 bases: TGCGCCAGCAGCTCGACCGGGACAGCAGGAGTCTTCACCTTC.